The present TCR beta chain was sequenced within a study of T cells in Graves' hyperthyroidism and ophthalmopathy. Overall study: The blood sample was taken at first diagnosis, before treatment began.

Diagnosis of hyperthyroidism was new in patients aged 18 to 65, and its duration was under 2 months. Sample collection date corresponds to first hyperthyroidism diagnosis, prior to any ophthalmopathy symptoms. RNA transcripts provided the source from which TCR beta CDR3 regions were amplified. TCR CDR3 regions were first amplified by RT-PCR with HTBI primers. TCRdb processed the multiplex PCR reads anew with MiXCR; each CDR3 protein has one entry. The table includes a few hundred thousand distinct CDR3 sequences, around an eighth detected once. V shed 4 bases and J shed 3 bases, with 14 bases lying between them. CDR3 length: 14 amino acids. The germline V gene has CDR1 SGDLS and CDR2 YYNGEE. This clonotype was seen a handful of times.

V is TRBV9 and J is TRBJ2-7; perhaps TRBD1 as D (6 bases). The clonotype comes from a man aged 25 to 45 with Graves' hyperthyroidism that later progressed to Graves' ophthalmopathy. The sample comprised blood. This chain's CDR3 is CASSPETGLYEQYF. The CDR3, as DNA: TGTGCCAGCAGCCCCGAGACAGGCCTCTACGAGCAGTACTTC.